This T cell receptor beta chain was identified in a study of cytomegalovirus exposure and HLA in healthy donors (dated 2017 in TCRdb). Study-level background: An earlier analysis of approximately 590 of the donors reported more than 250 Gb of sequence data and 117 million unique TCR beta sequences from 150 million to 200 million T cells. To study patterns of TCR occurrence, a later analysis re-analyzed previously published TCR beta repertoires from 666 donors and added high-resolution HLA genotyping. Besides the first cohort of around 700 subjects, a separate validation cohort made up of about 120 different subjects was used. A later genetic analysis took genome-wide SNP genotypes for about three fifths of the roughly 670 donors and used that subset as a discovery cohort. Around 320 gigabases of sequencing data and 70 million to 100 million unique TCR sequences were included in an early release covering under 650 HLA-typed donors. An earlier analysis of 587 of the donors used high-throughput TCR beta sequencing to judge whether each TCR beta V gene segment behaved as functional or pseudogenic. The study was designed to test whether signatures of past pathogen exposure could be identified by cataloging public T cell receptors. To predict cytomegalovirus infection status, the study brought together high-throughput TCR immunosequencing, statistical association of individual TCRs with disease status, and machine learning. Typing coverage varied by locus: about 629-630 donors for A, B, C, DRB1 and DQB1; roughly 500 for DQA1; some 610 for DPA1; under 490 for DPB1. About five DR-DQ haplotypes were treated as single units for association and clustering because of strong linkage in the cohort. HLA typing covered class I and class II loci at four-digit resolution. Rather than drawing on any new phenotypic data, the later analysis identified candidate immune exposures from TCR beta sequences and the way those sequences occurred across donors. On average, around 240,000 unique TCR beta nucleotide sequences were sequenced per donor among 398 genotyped donors of the cohort, with 15% to 20% of those sequences being non-productive. Every repertoire in the discovery cohort had been generated on one and the same sequencing platform. The study profiled the T cell repertoires of about 640 subjects by immunosequencing and related them to cytomegalovirus serostatus. Donor age, sex, ethnicity and CMV serostatus were compiled alongside the repertoire data. The genetic ancestry cluster associated with self-reported Caucasian donors included around 76% of the roughly 400 genotyped donors.

The CDR3 contains 16 residues, cysteine and phenylalanine counted. The retained sequence is limited to the CDR3, 48 bases, with the frame set at the first base. The germline V gene specifies SGHTA as CDR1 and FQGNSA as CDR2. For this chain, trimming is 2 bases at the V end and 12 bases at the J end, and the number of junction bases without a gene match is 11. This clone showed up just once. This clone's antigen is unknown. No much larger clone is present one base from it, and per-base qualities are unavailable. Beyond this particular receptor, the publication reports: At a false discovery rate of 0.05, a later analysis linked under 20,000 TCR beta sequences to specific HLA alleles. It was suggested by the authors that the approach could potentially be generalized to other disease states and immunological phenotypes. The classifier was reported to diagnose cytomegalovirus status with high specificity and sensitivity in both the original cohort and the validation cohort. According to a later analysis, most CMV-associated TCR beta chains appeared to be HLA-restricted, and the HLA associations seemed to be driven largely by CMV exposure. In a later genetic analysis, fewer N-insertions in productive TCRs were reported among donors in an Asian-associated ancestry cluster than the roughly 640-donor mean. The only immune exposure information available for the cohort was CMV serostatus. The study gave a list of more than 150 TCR beta chains associated with cytomegalovirus. According to a later analysis, parvovirus B19, influenza, CMV and Epstein-Barr virus appeared linked to several top co-occurrence clusters. A later genetic analysis associated a missense DCLRE1C variant with V-gene and J-gene trimming of TCR beta chains, and an independent cohort replicated the association. In an earlier analysis of over 550 of the donors, most TCR beta V segments were observed in productive rearrangements about 90% or about 30% of the time, broadly matching IMGT annotations. Some IMGT-functional V segments, including TRBV6-2 and TRBV6-3, could not be told apart with the 87-base-pair reads, so those segments were excluded. A group of highly shared sequence variants was considered likely to be a technical artifact of the sequencing pipeline. Correlated functional status among segregating V segments might reflect linkage disequilibrium, but an unknown experimental factor could not be ruled out. In a later analysis, TCR association rates were found to vary across HLA loci, with the most associated TCRs seen for DRB1 alleles and the fewest for HLA-C alleles. While some public TCRs were present in many individuals, most TCR sequences turned up only very rarely across donors. Because HLA typing was unavailable for some donors at each locus, only the typed subset was used in association tests. When HLA alleles, especially DR and DQ, strongly co-occurred, attributing TCR associations to individual alleles was difficult. Because counts were too low, seventeen rarely observed V segments, including chromosome 9 orphons, were excluded from the earlier analysis of several hundred of the donors. A later analysis found that HLA-associated TCR beta chains were more clonally expanded and had lower generation probabilities than equally common non-associated chains. A further reported finding was that TCR beta sequences accurately predicted the HLA-A and HLA-B alleles for most subjects in the first cohort. Three of the identified cytomegalovirus-associated TCR beta chains were confirmed in vitro to be specific for cytomegalovirus antigens. The presence/absence analyses assumed that sequencing depth was roughly uniform across donors, and that assumption may not be true. Only TCR beta chains were sequenced in this cohort, and the absence of alpha or paired-chain data limited detectable features.

The cohort was made up of around 720 healthy bone marrow donors. At the time of sampling, all cohort members were nominally healthy, though unrecorded immune exposures were likely present. The donor was CMV seronegative and was included in the group of about 350 seronegative cohort members. A peripheral blood sample was collected from each donor, and TCR beta sequencing was performed on peripheral blood mononuclear cells. The Qiagen DNeasy Blood Extraction Kit was used to extract genomic DNA from the blood cell samples. The library was made by the immunoSEQ multiplex PCR assay. The multiplex PCR relied on a mix of 60 forward primers for TCR Vbeta segments and 13 reverse primers for TCR Jbeta segments. A multiplex PCR assay on genomic DNA amplified the CDR3 region of rearranged TCR beta genes. The Illumina HiSeq System was used to sequence the amplified TCR beta libraries as 87-base-pair reads. As for the original processing: In a later analysis, some 80 million unique TCR beta chains were counted across the roughly 670 repertoires, and roughly 11 million of these chains were shared by at least two donors. Raw reads were error-corrected and collapsed into unique sequences with a nearest-neighbor algorithm that merged closely related sequences to remove PCR and sequencing errors. CDR3 sequences were aligned to IMGT reference sequences to assign V, D and J gene segments. For a sequence to be retained, a match of at least six nucleotides was required to both a V gene segment and a J gene segment. Rearrangements were classified as productive when the CDR3 lacked stop codons and remained in frame with V and J, and all other rearrangements were classified as non-productive. CDR3 was defined by IMGT convention, running from the second conserved V-encoded cysteine to the conserved J-encoded phenylalanine. The earlier analysis of 500 to 650 of the donors excluded any sequence lacking an unambiguous match to a single V gene segment. In an earlier analysis of a few hundred of the donors, V segments were called functional above 56.7% productive rearrangements and were called segregating when the between-donor standard deviation exceeded 5%. A statistical classification framework was built to diagnose cytomegalovirus status from the catalog of TCR beta chain sequences. A later analysis assigned V and J genes by comparing TCR nucleotide sequences with IMGT/GENE-DB human TR gene sequences. A later analysis assigned CDR3 sequences and most-parsimonious VDJ recombination scenarios with the TCRdist pipeline. In a later analysis, each TCR beta chain was defined by its CDR3 amino acid sequence together with its V-gene family, and reads lacking a unique V-gene family were excluded. As a way to deal with suspected cross-contamination and a sequencing artifact, a later analysis dropped approximately 570 nucleotide sequences that were highly shared and had low generation probability. For each public chain, a later analysis derived a clonal expansion index from normalized ranks of inferred template counts within each repertoire. In a later analysis, generation probabilities were computed using a VDJ recombination model fitted to out-of-frame rearrangements, and the results were checked against IGoR. A later analysis scored TCR-TCR, TCR-HLA and TCR-CMV co-occurrence with hypergeometric tests, applying a repertoire-size bias correction to TCR pairs. A later analysis estimated false discovery rates by permuting HLA or CMV assignments 20 times. In a later analysis, co-occurring TCRs were grouped using DBSCAN, and TCRdist sequence similarity was added for clustering within HLA-allele-positive subsets. Repertoires with fewer than 30,000 or more than 120,000 public chains were left out of co-occurrence clustering, as were five repertoires with anomalous nucleotide sharing. In its TCRdb copy, this immuneACCESS table keeps in-frame sequences only and misses some clones. Where compared with another copy, unresolved V genes explain less than half of these, and the others have no known cause. The DNA was the basis for D and trimming; V, J and clone size are from that table. The sample data list roughly 100,000 clones, and about 80% of these were observed just once. Roughly 2% of the sample goes to the ten largest clones.

This TCR came from a middle-aged man in good health and CMV-seronegative. Sequencing was performed on PBMCs. Recombination connected TRBV7-2 to TRBJ2-1, with 12 central nucleotides matching TRBD2. The DNA is as follows: TGTGCCAGCAGCTTAATCCCCGCTAGCGGGAGGGATTGGCAGTTCTTC. Its coded protein is CASSLIPASGRDWQFF.